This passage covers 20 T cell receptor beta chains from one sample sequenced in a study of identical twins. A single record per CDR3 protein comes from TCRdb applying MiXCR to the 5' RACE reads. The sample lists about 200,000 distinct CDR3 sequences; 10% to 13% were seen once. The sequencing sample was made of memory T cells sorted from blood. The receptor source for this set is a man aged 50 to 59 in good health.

The CDR3 region is CASRSGGGTDTQYF. CDR3 bases: TGTGCCAGCAGAAGCGGGGGAGGCACAGATACGCAGTATTTT. This chain joins TRBV13 and TRBJ2-3, with 8 bases lining up with TRBD2. V lost 6 bases and J lost 1; bases outside the gene matches: 3. The CDR3 extends over 14 amino acids. The germline V gene has CDR1 PRHDT and CDR2 FYEKMQ (reference sequence).

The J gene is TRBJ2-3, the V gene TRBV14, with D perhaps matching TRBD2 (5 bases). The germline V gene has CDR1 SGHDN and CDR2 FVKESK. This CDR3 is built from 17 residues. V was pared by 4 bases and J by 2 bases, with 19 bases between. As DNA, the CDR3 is TGTGCCAGCAGCCCCGTTGGGGTAGCGTGGGTCACAGATACGCAGTATTTT. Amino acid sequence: CASSPVGVAWVTDTQYF.

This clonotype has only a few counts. Here the CDR3 DNA reads TGTGCCAGCAGACAAAGTGGACAGGAAAATGGCTACACCTTC. It yields the protein CASRQSGQENGYTF. V usage is TRBV6-2 or TRBV6-3 and J usage is TRBJ1-2; the match to TRBD1 covers 7 bases. The CDR3 is 14 amino acids. CDR1 MNHEY and CDR2 SVGEGT come from the germline V gene. V lost 6 bases, J lost 6 bases, and 10 bases stayed unmatched.

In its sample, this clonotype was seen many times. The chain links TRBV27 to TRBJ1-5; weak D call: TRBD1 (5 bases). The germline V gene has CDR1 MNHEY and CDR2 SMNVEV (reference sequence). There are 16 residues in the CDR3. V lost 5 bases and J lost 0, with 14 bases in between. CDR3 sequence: CASSTVGTASNQPQHF. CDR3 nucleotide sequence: TGTGCCAGCAGTACGGTTGGGACCGCTAGCAATCAGCCCCAGCATTTT.

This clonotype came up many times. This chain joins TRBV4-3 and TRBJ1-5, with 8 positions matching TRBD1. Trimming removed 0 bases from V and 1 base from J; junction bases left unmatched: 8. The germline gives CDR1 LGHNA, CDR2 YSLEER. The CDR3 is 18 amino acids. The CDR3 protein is CASSQDPQGAGSNQPQHF. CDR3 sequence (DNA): TGCGCCAGCAGCCAAGATCCCCAGGGGGCCGGGAGCAATCAGCCCCAGCATTTT.

CDR3 sequence (DNA): TGCGCCAGCAGCCAAGATGGGTCAGGGAGCCCCAAAACCCAGTACTTC. Translated: CASSQDGSGSPKTQYF. The chain has TRBV4-3 and TRBJ2-5; either TRBD1 or TRBD2 may supply D (5 bases each). The V end was cut by 0 bases, the J end by 8 bases, with 19 bases between. The CDR3 is 16 residues long. Per germline, CDR1 LGHNA and CDR2 YSLEER.

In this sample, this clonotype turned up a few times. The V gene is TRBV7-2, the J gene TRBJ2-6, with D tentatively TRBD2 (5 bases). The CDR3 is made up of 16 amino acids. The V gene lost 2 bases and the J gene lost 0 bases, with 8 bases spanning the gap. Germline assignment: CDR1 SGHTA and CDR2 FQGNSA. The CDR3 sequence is CASSLRRASGANVLTF. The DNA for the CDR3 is TGTGCCAGCAGCTTACGGCGGGCCTCTGGGGCCAACGTCCTGACTTTC.

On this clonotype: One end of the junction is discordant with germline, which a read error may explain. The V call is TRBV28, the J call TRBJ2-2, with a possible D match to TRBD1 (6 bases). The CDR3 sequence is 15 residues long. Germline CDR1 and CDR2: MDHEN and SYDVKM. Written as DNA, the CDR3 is TGTGCCAGCAGAGGGCAGGGGCAGAACACCGGGGAGCTGTCTTTT. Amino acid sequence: CASRGQGQNTGELSF. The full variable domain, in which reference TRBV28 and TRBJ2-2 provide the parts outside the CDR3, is DVKVTQSSRYLVKRTGEKVFLECVQDMDHENMFWYRQDPGLGLRLIYFSYDVKMKEKGDIPEGYSVSREKKERFSLILESASTNQTSMYLCASRGQGQNTGELSFGEGSRLTVL.

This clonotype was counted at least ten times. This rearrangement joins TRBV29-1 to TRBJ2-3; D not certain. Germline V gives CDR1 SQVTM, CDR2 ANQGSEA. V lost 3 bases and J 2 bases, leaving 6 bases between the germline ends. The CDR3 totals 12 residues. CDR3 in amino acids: CSVDLHTDTQYF. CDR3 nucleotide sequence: TGCAGCGTTGACCTCCACACAGATACGCAGTATTTT.

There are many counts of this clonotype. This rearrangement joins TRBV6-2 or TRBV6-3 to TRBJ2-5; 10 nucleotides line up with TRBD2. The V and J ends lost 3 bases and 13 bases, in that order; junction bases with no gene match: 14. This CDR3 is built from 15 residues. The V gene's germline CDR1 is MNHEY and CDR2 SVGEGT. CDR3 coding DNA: TGTGCCAGCAGTTATTCTAGCGGGGGTCCTATGAGTTTGTACTTC. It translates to CASSYSSGGPMSLYF.

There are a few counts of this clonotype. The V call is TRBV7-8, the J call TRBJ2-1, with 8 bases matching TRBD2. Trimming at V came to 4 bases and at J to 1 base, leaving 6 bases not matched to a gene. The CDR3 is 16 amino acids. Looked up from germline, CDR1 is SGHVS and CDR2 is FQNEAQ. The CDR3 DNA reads TGTGCCAGCAGCTGGCGGGGGGCCACTTCCTACAATGAGCAGTTCTTC. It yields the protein CASSWRGATSYNEQFF.

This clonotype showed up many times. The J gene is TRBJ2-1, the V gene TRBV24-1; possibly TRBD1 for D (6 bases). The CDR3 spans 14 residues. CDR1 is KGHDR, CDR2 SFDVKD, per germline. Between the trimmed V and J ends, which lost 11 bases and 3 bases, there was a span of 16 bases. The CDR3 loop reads CAISRSGHYNEQFF. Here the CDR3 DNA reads TGTGCCATTAGCAGATCGGGACACTACAATGAGCAGTTCTTC.

The CDR3 DNA sequence: TGTGCCAGCAGCCAAGATTGGGCCGGCTTCTCTGGGGCCAACGTCCTGACTTTC. This translates into CASSQDWAGFSGANVLTF. This chain connects TRBV4-2 to TRBJ2-6; unclear D gene. Trimming removed 0 bases from V and 0 bases from J, with 12 bases in between. The length of the CDR3 is 18 residues. The germline CDR1 and CDR2 sequences are LGHNA and YNFKEQ.

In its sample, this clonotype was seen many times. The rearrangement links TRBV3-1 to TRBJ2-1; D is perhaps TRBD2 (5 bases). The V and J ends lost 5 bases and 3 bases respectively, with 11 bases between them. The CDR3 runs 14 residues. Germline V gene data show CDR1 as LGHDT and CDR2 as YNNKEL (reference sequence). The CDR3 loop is CASSFTRFYNEQFF. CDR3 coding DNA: TGTGCCAGCAGCTTTACTAGGTTCTACAATGAGCAGTTCTTC.

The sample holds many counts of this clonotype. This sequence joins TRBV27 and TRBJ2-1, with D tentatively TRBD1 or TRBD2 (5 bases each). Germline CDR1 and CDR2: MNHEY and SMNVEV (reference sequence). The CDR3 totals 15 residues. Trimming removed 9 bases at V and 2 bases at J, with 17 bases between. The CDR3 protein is CASSGLNRTYNEQFF. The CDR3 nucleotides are TGTGCCAGTTCTGGACTGAACAGGACCTACAATGAGCAGTTCTTC.

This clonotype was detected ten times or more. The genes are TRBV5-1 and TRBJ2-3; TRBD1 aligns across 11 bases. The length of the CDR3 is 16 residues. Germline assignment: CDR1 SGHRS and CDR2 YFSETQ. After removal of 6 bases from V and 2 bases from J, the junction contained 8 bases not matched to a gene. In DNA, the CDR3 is TGCGCCAGCAACTATCTCGGACAGGGGGCCACAGATACGCAGTATTTT. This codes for CASNYLGQGATDTQYF.

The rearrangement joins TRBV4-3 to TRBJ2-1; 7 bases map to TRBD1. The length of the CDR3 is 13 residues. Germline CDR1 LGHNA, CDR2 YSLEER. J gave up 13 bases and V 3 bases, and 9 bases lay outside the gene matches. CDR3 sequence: CASSHPGQARQFF. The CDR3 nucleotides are TGCGCCAGCAGCCATCCCGGACAGGCCCGTCAGTTCTTC.

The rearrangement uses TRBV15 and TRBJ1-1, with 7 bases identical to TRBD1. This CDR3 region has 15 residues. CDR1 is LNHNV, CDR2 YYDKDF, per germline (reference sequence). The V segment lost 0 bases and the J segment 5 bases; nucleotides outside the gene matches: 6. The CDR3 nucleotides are TGTGCCACCAGCAGAGAAGGGGGCTTGAGGACTGAAGCTTTCTTT. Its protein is CATSREGGLRTEAFF.

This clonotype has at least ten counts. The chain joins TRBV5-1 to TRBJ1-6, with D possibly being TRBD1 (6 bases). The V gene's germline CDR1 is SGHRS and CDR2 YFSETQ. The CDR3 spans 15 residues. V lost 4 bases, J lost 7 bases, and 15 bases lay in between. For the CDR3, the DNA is TGCGCCAGCAGCAGAGGGACACCGGGGAATTCACCCCTCCACTTT. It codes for CASSRGTPGNSPLHF. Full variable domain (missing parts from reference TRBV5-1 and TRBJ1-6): KAGVTQTPRYLIKTRGQQVTLSCSPISGHRSVSWYQQTPGQGLQFLFEYFSETQRNKGNFPGRFSGRQFSNSRSEMNVSTLELGDSALYLCASSRGTPGNSPLHFGNGTRLTVT.

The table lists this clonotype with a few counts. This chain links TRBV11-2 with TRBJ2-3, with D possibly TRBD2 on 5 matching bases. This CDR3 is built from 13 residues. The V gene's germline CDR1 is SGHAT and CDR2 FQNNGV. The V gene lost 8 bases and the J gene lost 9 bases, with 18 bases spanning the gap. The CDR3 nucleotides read TGTGCCAGCGGAGCAGGTGGGAGTGGGACGCAGTATTTT. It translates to CASGAGGSGTQYF.